The sequence of this T cell receptor (beta chain) was determined in a study of control samples from healthy donors and cancer patients (dated by TCRdb to between 2020 and 2021). To note about this clone: Its antigen is not yet known. No base quality values were provided; no much bigger clone lies one nucleotide off.

CDR1 LGHDT and CDR2 YNNKEL were looked up in the germline V gene (reference sequence). Trimming takes 6 bases from V and 7 bases from J, and the germline ends sit 37 bases apart. The CDR3 holds 20 amino acids from the cysteine to the phenylalanine. Of the read, only the CDR3 DNA is kept; its 60 bases are in frame from base 1. Preparation of the library involved the immunoSEQ multiplex PCR assay. TCRdb's version of the immuneACCESS table is confined to in-frame rearrangements and falls short of the full clone set. An unresolved V gene accounts for under half of the shortfall where checked; the remainder is of unknown origin. Counted in this sample were fewer than 100,000 clones; approximately 90% of them appeared once. Of the sample, 5.7% falls within the top ten clones.

The source of this sequence is a woman in her forties or fifties in good health. The sample consisted of blood. The chain employs TRBV3-1 (or the pseudogene TRBV3-2) and TRBJ2-7, and possibly TRBD1, on 6 matching bases. The encoded CDR3 is CASRREKGIGGPGDSTEQYF. Here is the DNA: TGTGCCAGCAGGCGAGAGAAGGGTATTGGGGGACCAGGGGATTCGACAGAGCAGTACTTC.